This T cell receptor (beta chain) was identified in a study of T cell responses to AZD1222 COVID-19 vaccine. Study-wide findings and caveats: Only six people who got AZD1222 tested seropositive at baseline.

A note on this clone: Its target is not known.

V was shortened by 6 bases and J by 8 bases, with 23 bases between the two germline ends. The CDR3 contains 16 residues. The germline V gene encodes CDR1 MGHDK and CDR2 SYGVNS. The protocol was immunoSEQ multiplex PCR, while the TCRdb copy is restricted to in-frame clones and leaves out a portion. This sample has roughly 120,000 clones, with around 92% found just once. The chain is built from TRBV25-1 and TRBJ2-1; D might be TRBD1 (6 bases). This sequence was found in an adult who received the AZD1222 COVID-19 vaccine. Here the sequenced sample was peripheral blood, taken 28 days after the second AZD1222 dose. The CDR3 loop reads CASRGALARGFDEQFF. CDR3 sequence (DNA): TGTGCCAGCAGGGGGGCTTTAGCCCGGGGATTCGATGAGCAGTTCTTC.